The 3 T cell receptor beta chains below were found in one sample sequenced in a study of OX40 agonist ivuxolimab in advanced cancers. Generated by immunoSEQ multiplex PCR, the TCRdb table keeps only in-frame clones and is missing some. The sample includes approximately 60,000 clones, 84% of them seen just once. This sample comprised CD4+ or CD8+ T cells sorted from blood, obtained in a trial of the OX40 agonist ivuxolimab. The receptors shown here come from an adult with an advanced solid tumor such as melanoma, head and neck, liver or kidney cancer.

The rearrangement joins TRBV9 to TRBJ2-3; possible D gene TRBD1, 6 bases. CDR1 is SGDLS and CDR2 is YYNGEE in the germline V gene. Trimming cost V 0 bases and J 4 bases, with 12 bases left between them. This CDR3 spans 15 amino acids. CDR3 sequence reads: CASSVDNRDPDTQYF. DNA of the CDR3: TGTGCCAGCAGCGTAGATAACAGGGATCCAGATACGCAGTATTTT.

The V call is TRBV7-2, the J call TRBJ2-6, with 9 bases aligning to TRBD1. CDR3 length: 16 residues. With 5 bases clipped from V and 4 bases from J, the junction kept 6 bases outside the gene matches. The germline V gene has CDR1 SGHTA and CDR2 FQGNSA. The CDR3 loop is CASSPQGARGANVLTF. For the CDR3, the DNA is TGTGCCAGCAGCCCACAGGGGGCAAGAGGGGCCAACGTCCTGACTTTC.

This clone was seen a handful of times. The chain is built from TRBV7-2 and TRBJ2-1; D perhaps matches TRBD2 (5 bases). Looked up from germline, CDR1 is SGHTA and CDR2 is FQGNSA. With 5 bases removed from V and 2 bases from J, the gap between germline ends came to 13 bases. CDR3 length: 15 residues. CDR3: CASSQGLNAYNEQFF. The DNA for the CDR3 is TGTGCCAGCAGCCAAGGACTTAATGCCTACAATGAGCAGTTCTTC.